The 12 T cell receptor beta chains in this list originate from one sample, sequenced in a study of control samples from healthy donors and cancer patients. Sequencing used immunoSEQ multiplex PCR; TCRdb keeps in-frame clones, though not all of them. Its listing shows fewer than 200,000 clones. Sequenced sample: blood. The receptors shown here come from a woman aged 25 to 45 in good health.

This chain uses TRBV4-2 with TRBJ1-6; 7 nucleotides line up with TRBD1. Germline loops: CDR1 LGHNA, CDR2 YNFKEQ. The CDR3 spans 18 residues. V dropped 0 bases and J dropped 10; count of bases not matched to a gene: 15. The CDR3 nucleotides read TGTGCCAGCAGCCAAGAATCGAACGAGGGGGCCTTAAGATCACCCCTCCACTTT. It specifies CASSQESNEGALRSPLHF.

The V call is TRBV3-1 (or the pseudogene TRBV3-2), the J call TRBJ1-5, with a weak D call TRBD1 (6 bases). Germline V gene sequence: CDR1 LGHDT, CDR2 YNNKEL (reference sequence). CDR3 length: 15 amino acids. Deletions cut 1 base from V and 3 bases from J, with 10 bases between. In DNA form, the CDR3 reads TGTGCCAGCAGCCAAGGGGGGGGCTACAATCAGCCCCAGCATTTT. It codes for CASSQGGGYNQPQHF.

V is TRBV27 and J is TRBJ1-1, with D possibly being TRBD1 (5 bases). Trimming removed 4 bases from V and 4 bases from J, with 16 bases in between. The CDR3 is made up of 15 amino acids. Per the germline V gene, CDR1 is MNHEY and CDR2 is SMNVEV (reference sequence). The CDR3 region is CASSWGGGGGTEAFF. The CDR3 bases are TGTGCCAGCAGTTGGGGCGGTGGGGGAGGCACTGAAGCTTTCTTT.

The V gene is TRBV3-1 (or the pseudogene TRBV3-2), the J gene TRBJ2-3, with D perhaps assigned TRBD1 or TRBD2 (5 bases each). This CDR3 contains 14 residues. Looked up from germline, CDR1 is LGHDT and CDR2 is YNNKEL (reference sequence). Trimming cost V 1 base and J 14 bases, with 19 bases left between them. CDR3 sequence (DNA): TGTGCCAGCAGCCAAGGACTCGCGGCCGCTGGGGGGTATTTT. It codes for CASSQGLAAAGGYF.

V usage is TRBV5-8 and J usage is TRBJ2-4; D may be TRBD2 (5 bases). Germline CDR1 is SGHTS and CDR2 is YDEGEE. The V gene lost 1 base and the J gene lost 0 bases, with 11 bases spanning the gap. The length of the CDR3 is 16 residues. The DNA for the CDR3 is TGTGCCAGCAGCTTGAGGAGGATGCTAGCCAAAAACATTCAGTACTTC. Encoded protein: CASSLRRMLAKNIQYF.

The chain couples TRBV6-5 to TRBJ2-4; TRBD1 matches at 8 bases. Germline-derived CDR1 and CDR2 are MNHEY and SVGAGI. The CDR3 runs to 14 residues. The V and J ends lost 7 bases and 8 bases, in that order; junction bases with no gene match: 10. The CDR3 DNA sequence: TGTGCCAGCACCAAGGACAGGGACTTACACATTCAGTACTTC. Protein sequence: CASTKDRDLHIQYF.

This sequence joins TRBV7-9 and TRBJ1-1, with TRBD1 identical over 7 bases. The germline CDR1 and CDR2 sequences are SEHNR and FQNEAQ (reference sequence). This CDR3 region has 16 residues. V shed 4 bases and J 0 bases; nucleotides not matched to a gene: 8. CDR3 amino acids: CASSSRQGLMNTEAFF. The CDR3 nucleotides read TGTGCCAGCAGCTCGAGACAGGGCCTCATGAACACTGAAGCTTTCTTT.

The rearrangement joins TRBV4-3 to TRBJ2-5; 13 bases align to TRBD2. J was trimmed by 3 bases and V by 4 bases; bases with no gene match: 5. CDR1 and CDR2 from the germline V gene are LGHNA and YSLEER. CDR3 length: 16 amino acids. DNA of the CDR3: TGCGCCAGCAGCCTCTCGGGACTAGCGGGAAAAGAGACCCAGTACTTC. Protein sequence: CASSLSGLAGKETQYF.

The rearrangement links TRBV24-1 to TRBJ2-7, with a tentative D call TRBD2 (6 bases). V lost 4 bases, J lost 4 bases, and 7 bases lay in between. Germline CDR1 is KGHDR and CDR2 is SFDVKD. The CDR3 loop spans 12 amino acids. The CDR3 loop reads CATSEGGYEQYF. The CDR3 coding sequence is TGTGCCACCAGTGAGGGGGGTTACGAGCAGTACTTC.

The genes are TRBV3-1 (or the pseudogene TRBV3-2) and TRBJ2-5; D tentatively reads TRBD1 or TRBD2 (5 bases each). CDR1 and CDR2 (germline): LGHDT, YNNKEL (reference sequence). The CDR3 contains 15 residues. V gave up 3 bases and J gave up 5 bases, with 16 bases separating them. The CDR3 coding sequence is TGTGCCAGCAGCCAGAACTCGGGGCAGGAGGAGACCCAGTACTTC. It specifies CASSQNSGQEETQYF.

As DNA, the CDR3 is TGCGCCAGCAGCTTGTTATTAGCGGGGGGCCAAGGGCAGTACTTC. It specifies CASSLLLAGGQGQYF. The chain has TRBV5-1 and TRBJ2-7, with 10 nucleotides matching TRBD2. Germline V gives CDR1 SGHRS, CDR2 YFSETQ. The CDR3 runs to 15 residues. J gave up 9 bases and V 1 base, and 10 bases lay outside the gene matches.

The rearrangement uses TRBV4-1 and TRBJ2-3; 9 positions agree with TRBD1. Losses at the gene ends were 3 bases for V and 11 bases for J; bases not matched to a gene: 0. The germline V gene encodes CDR1 MGHRA and CDR2 YSYEKL. The CDR3 extends over 11 amino acids. In DNA form, the CDR3 reads TGCGCCAGCAGCCAGGGACAGGGGCAGTATTTT. Its protein is CASSQGQGQYF.